This T cell receptor beta chain was documented in a study of T cell repertoires in aging, cancer and after chemotherapy. TCR beta rearrangements were amplified from peripheral blood genomic DNA. A mixed TRB-A/B primer pool amplified rearranged TRB by multiplex touch-down PCR. From the multiplex PCR reads, TCRdb called clonotypes with MiXCR, one entry per CDR3 protein. The sample records some 20,000 distinct CDR3 sequences, roughly 35% being singletons. Looked up from germline, CDR1 is MNHNS and CDR2 is SASEGT. V lost 7 bases to trimming and J lost 1 base, with 14 bases between them. The CDR3 sequence is 15 residues long.

This TCR was sampled from a human donor with a solid tumor. Material: blood. This chain connects TRBV6-1 to TRBJ2-1, with D maybe TRBD2 (6 bases). CDR3 sequence (DNA): TGTGCCAGCAACCCCTGGGAGGTTTCCTACAATGAGCAGTTCTTC. Amino acids: CASNPWEVSYNEQFF.